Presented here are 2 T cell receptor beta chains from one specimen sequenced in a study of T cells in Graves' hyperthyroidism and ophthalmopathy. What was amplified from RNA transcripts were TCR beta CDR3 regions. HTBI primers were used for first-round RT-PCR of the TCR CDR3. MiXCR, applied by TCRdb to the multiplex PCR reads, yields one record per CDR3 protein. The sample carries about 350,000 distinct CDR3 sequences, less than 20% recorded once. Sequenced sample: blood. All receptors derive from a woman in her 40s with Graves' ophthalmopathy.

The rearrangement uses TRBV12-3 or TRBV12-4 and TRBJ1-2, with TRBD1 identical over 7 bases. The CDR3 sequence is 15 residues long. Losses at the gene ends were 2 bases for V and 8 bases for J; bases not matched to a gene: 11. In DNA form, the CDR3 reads TGTGCCAGCAGTTTATACCAAAGGGGGCGTCACGGCTACACCTTC. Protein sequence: CASSLYQRGRHGYTF.

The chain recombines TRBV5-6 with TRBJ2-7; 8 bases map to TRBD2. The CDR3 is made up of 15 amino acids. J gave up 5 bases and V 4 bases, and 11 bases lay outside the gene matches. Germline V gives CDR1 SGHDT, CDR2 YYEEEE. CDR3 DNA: TGTGCCAGCAGCCCGGAAGCGGGAGAAAGTCACGAGCAGTACTTC. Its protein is CASSPEAGESHEQYF. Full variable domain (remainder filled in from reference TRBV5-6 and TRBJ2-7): DAGVTQSPTHLIKTRGQQVTLRCSPKSGHDTVSWYQQALGQGPQFIFQYYEEEERQRGNFPDRFSGHQFPNYSSELNVNALLLGDSALYLCASSPEAGESHEQYFGPGTRLTVT.